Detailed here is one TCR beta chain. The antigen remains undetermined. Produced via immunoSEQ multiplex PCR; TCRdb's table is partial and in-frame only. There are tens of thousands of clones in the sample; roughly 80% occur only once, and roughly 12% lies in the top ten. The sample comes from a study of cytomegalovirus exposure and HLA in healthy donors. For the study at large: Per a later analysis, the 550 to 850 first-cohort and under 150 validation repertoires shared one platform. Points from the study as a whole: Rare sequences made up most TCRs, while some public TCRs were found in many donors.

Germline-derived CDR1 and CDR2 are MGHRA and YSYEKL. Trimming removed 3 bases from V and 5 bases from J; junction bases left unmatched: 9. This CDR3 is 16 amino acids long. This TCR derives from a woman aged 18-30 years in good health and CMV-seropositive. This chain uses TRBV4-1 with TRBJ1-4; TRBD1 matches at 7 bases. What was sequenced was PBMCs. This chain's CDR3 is CASSQIYRGLNEKLFF. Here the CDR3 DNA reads TGCGCCAGCAGCCAGATTTACAGGGGTCTGAATGAAAAACTGTTTTTT.